Below, 2 T cell receptor beta chains from the same sample are listed, as sequenced in a study of T cell changes during pregnancy in multiple sclerosis. Clones were read by immunoSEQ multiplex PCR, and TCRdb kept only the in-frame ones, dropping some. The sample lists around 50,000 clones; approximately 94% were seen once. The sequenced sample was CD8+ T cells from peripheral blood mononuclear cells, obtained in the first trimester of pregnancy. The receptors come from a female donor with multiple sclerosis, enrolled in a pregnancy study.

This clone was counted once. The chain carries TRBV19 and TRBJ1-1; 11 nucleotides align to TRBD1. CDR3 size: 14 residues. Germline V gene sequence: CDR1 LNHDA, CDR2 SQIVND (reference sequence). J was trimmed by 4 bases and V by 3 bases; bases with no gene match: 1. This chain's CDR3 is CASSIGTGGTEAFF. The CDR3 DNA is TGTGCCAGTAGTATCGGGACAGGGGGCACTGAAGCTTTCTTT.

The genes are TRBV2 and TRBJ2-5; the match to TRBD2 covers 12 bases. The germline gives CDR1 SNHLY, CDR2 FYNNEI. The CDR3 loop spans 15 amino acids. J lost 2 bases, V lost 6 bases, and 4 bases had no gene match. In DNA, the CDR3 is TGTGCCAGCAGGGCTAGCGGGGGGGGTCAAGAGACCCAGTACTTC. Translating gives CASRASGGGQETQYF.